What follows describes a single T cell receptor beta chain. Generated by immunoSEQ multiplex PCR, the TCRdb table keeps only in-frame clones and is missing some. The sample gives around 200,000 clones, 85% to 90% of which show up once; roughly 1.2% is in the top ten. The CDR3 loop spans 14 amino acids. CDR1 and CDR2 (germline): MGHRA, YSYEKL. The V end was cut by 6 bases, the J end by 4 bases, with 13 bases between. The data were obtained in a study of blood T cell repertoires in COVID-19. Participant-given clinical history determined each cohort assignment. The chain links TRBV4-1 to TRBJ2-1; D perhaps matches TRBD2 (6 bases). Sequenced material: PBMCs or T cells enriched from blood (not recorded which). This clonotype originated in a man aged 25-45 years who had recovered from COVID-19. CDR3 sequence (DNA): TGCGCCAGCAGTCGGGGTAGCGGATACAATGAGCAGTTCTTC. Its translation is CASSRGSGYNEQFF.